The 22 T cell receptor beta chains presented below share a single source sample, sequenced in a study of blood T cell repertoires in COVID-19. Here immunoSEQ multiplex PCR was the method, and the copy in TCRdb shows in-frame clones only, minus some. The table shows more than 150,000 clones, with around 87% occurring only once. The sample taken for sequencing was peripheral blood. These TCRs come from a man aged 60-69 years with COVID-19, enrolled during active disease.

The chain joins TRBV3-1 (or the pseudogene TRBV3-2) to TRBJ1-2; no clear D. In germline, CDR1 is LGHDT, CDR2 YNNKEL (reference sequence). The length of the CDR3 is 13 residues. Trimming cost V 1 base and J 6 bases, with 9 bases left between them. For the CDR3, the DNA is TGTGCCAGCAGCCAAGCGGGGTGGAATGGCTACACCTTC. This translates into CASSQAGWNGYTF.

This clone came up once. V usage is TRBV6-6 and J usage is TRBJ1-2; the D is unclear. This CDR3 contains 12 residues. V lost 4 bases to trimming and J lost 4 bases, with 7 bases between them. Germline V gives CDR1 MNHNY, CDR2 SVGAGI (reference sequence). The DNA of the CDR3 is TGTGCCAGCAGTTTGACATTCTATGGCTACACCTTC. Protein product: CASSLTFYGYTF.

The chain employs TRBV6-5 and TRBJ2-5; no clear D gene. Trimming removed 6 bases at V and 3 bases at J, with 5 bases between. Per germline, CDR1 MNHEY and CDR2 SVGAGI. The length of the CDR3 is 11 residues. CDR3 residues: CASSFEETQYF. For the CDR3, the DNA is TGTGCCAGCAGCTTTGAAGAGACCCAGTACTTC.

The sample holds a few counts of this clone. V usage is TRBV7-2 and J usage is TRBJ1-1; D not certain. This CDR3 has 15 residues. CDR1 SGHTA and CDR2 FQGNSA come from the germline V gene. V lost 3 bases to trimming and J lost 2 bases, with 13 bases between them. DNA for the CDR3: TGTGCCAGCAGCTTGGGTCCCAGCGCTAACACTGAAGCTTTCTTT. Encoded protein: CASSLGPSANTEAFF.

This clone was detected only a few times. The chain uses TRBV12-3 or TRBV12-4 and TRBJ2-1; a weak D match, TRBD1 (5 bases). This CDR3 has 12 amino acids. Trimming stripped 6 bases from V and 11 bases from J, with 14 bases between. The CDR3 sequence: CASRAGPGQQFF. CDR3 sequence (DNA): TGTGCCAGCAGAGCAGGGCCCGGTCAGCAGTTCTTC.

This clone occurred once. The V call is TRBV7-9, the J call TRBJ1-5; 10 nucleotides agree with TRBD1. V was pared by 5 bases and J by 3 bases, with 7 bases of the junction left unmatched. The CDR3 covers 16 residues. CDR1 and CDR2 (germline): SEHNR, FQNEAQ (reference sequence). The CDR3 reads CASSRGTGDFNQPQHF. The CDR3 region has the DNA TGTGCCAGCAGCCGAGGGACAGGGGATTTCAATCAGCCCCAGCATTTT.

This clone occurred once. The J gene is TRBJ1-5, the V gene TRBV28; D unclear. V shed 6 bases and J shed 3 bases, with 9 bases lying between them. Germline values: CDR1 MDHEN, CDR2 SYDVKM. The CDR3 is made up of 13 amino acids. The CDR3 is CASSRPYNQPQHF. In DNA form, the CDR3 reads TGTGCCAGCAGCCGTCCCTACAATCAGCCCCAGCATTTT.

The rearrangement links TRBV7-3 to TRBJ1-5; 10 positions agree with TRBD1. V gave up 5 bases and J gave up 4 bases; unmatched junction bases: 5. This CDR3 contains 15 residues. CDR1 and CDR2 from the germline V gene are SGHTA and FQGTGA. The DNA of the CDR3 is TGTGCCAGCAGCGAGACAGGGGGCCTAAATCAGCCCCAGCATTTT. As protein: CASSETGGLNQPQHF.

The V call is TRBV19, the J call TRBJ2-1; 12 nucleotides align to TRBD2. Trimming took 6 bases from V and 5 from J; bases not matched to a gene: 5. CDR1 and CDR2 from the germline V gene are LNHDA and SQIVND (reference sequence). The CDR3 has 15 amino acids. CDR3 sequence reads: CASSQLAGGHNEQFF. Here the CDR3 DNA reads TGTGCCAGTAGCCAACTAGCGGGAGGCCACAATGAGCAGTTCTTC.

CDR3 protein: CASSPRQETTYEQYF. The CDR3 nucleotides are TGCGCCAGCAGCCCGCGACAGGAAACAACCTACGAGCAGTACTTC. The genes are TRBV4-3 and TRBJ2-7; a possible D gene is TRBD1 (6 bases). Trimming stripped 4 bases from V and 2 bases from J, with 15 bases between. This CDR3 spans 15 amino acids. The germline CDR1 and CDR2 sequences are LGHNA and YSLEER.

The CDR3 DNA is TGTGCCAGCAGCGTAGACGGGCGGGGGGGTCTTAATACGCAGTATTTT. Translated, it gives CASSVDGRGGLNTQYF. The J gene is TRBJ2-3, the V gene TRBV9, with 9 nucleotides matching TRBD2. The CDR3 extends over 16 amino acids. Germline V gives CDR1 SGDLS, CDR2 YYNGEE. J gave up 7 bases and V 0 bases, and 9 bases lay outside the gene matches.

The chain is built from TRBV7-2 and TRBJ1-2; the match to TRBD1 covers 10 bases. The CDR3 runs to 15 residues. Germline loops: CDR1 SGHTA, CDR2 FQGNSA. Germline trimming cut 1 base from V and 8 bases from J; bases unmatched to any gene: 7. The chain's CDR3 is CASSLVVTGGDGYTF. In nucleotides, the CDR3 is TGTGCCAGCAGCTTAGTGGTGACAGGGGGCGACGGCTACACCTTC.

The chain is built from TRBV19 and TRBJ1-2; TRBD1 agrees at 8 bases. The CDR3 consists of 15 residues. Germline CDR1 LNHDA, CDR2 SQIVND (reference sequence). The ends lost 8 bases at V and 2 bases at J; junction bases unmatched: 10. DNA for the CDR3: TGTGCCAGTCAAGACAGGGGTTTCGCAAACTATGGCTACACCTTC. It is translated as CASQDRGFANYGYTF.

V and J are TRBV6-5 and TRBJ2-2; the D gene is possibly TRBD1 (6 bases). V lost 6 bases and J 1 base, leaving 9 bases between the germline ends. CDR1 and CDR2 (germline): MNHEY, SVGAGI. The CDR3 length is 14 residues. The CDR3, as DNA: TGTGCCAGCAGGGTACAGGGGAACACCGGGGAGCTGTTTTTT. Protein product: CASRVQGNTGELFF.

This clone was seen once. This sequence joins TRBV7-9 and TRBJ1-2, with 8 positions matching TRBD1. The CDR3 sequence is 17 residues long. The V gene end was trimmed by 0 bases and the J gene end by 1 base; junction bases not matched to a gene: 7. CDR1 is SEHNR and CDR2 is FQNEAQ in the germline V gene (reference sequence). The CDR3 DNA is TGTGCCAGCAGCTTAGCGGAAAGGGACAGGCTTAACTATGGCTACACCTTC. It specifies CASSLAERDRLNYGYTF.

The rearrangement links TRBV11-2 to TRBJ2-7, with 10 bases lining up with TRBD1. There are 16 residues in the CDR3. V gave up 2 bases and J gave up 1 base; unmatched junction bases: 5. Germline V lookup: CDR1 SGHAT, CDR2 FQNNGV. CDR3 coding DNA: TGTGCCAGCAGCTTAATGGGACAGGGGTCATCCTACGAGCAGTACTTC. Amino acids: CASSLMGQGSSYEQYF. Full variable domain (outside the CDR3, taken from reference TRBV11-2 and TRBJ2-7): EAGVAQSPRYKIIEKRQSVAFWCNPISGHATLYWYQQILGQGPKLLIQFQNNGVVDDSQLPKDRFSAERLKGVDSTLKIQPAKLEDSAVYLCASSLMGQGSSYEQYFGPGTRLTVT.

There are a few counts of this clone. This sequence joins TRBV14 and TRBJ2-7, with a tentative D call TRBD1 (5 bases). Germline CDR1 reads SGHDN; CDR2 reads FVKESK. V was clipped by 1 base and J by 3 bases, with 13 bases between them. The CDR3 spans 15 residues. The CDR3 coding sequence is TGTGCCAGCAGCCAAGCGGACACCCAAGGCTACGAGCAGTACTTC. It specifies CASSQADTQGYEQYF.

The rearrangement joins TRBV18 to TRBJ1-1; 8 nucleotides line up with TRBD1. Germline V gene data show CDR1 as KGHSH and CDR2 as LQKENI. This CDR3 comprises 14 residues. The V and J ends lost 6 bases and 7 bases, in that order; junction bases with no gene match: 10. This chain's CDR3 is CASSSDRVRSEAFF. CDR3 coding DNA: TGTGCCAGCTCCTCGGACAGGGTAAGGAGTGAAGCTTTCTTT.

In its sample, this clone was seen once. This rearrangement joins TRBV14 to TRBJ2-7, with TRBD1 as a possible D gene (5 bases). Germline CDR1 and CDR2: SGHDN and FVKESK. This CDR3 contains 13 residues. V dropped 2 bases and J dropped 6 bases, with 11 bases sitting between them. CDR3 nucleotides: TGTGCCAGCAGCCAACAGGGATCTCTCGAGCAGTACTTC. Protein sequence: CASSQQGSLEQYF.

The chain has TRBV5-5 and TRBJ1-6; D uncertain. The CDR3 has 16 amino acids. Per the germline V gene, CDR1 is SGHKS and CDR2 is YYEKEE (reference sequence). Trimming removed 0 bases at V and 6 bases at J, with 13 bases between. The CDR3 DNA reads TGTGCCAGCAGCTTGGCCGTCGGAGGCTTTAATTCACCCCTCCACTTT. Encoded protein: CASSLAVGGFNSPLHF.

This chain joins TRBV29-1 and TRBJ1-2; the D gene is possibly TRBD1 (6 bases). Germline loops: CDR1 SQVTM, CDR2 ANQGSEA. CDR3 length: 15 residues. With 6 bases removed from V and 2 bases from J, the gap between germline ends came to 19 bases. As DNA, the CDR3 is TGCAGCGTAAAAACGGGGTCGGGGGGCAACTATGGCTACACCTTC. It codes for CSVKTGSGGNYGYTF.

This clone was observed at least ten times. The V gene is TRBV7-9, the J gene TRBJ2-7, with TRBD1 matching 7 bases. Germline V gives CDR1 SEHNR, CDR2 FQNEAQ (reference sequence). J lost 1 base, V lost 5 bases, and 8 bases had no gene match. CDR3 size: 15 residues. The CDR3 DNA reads TGTGCCAGCAGCCGTCTGGGGGACAGATCCTACGAGCAGTACTTC. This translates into CASSRLGDRSYEQYF.